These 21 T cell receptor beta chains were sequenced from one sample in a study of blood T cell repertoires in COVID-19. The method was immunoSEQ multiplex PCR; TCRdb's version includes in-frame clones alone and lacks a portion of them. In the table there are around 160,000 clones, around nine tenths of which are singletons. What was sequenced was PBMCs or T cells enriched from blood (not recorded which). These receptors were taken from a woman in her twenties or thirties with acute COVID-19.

The CDR3 DNA reads as TGTGCCAGCAGCCTGACAGCAAACCTAAGACTAGCGGCATCAATACAGGGGCCCTCCTACGAGCAGTACTTC. It is translated as CASSLTANLRLAASIQGPSYEQYF. The gene calls are TRBV3-1 (or the pseudogene TRBV3-2) and TRBJ2-7, with TRBD2 matching over 9 bases. This CDR3 has 24 residues. J was trimmed by 0 bases and V by 4 bases; bases with no gene match: 31. Germline V gives CDR1 LGHDT, CDR2 YNNKEL (reference sequence).

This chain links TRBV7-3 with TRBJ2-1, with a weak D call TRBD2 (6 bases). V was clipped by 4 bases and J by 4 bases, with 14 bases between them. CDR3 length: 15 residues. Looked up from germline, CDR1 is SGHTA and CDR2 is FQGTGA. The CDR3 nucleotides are TGTGCCAGCAGCTCAAGCTCGGGGGAGTACAATGAGCAGTTCTTC. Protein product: CASSSSSGEYNEQFF.

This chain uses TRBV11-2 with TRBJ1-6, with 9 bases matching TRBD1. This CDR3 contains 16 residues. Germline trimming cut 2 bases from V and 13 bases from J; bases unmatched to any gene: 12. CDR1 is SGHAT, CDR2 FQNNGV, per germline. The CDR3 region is CASSLWDRAKEWPLHF. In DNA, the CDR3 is TGTGCCAGCAGCTTATGGGACAGGGCCAAGGAATGGCCCCTCCACTTT.

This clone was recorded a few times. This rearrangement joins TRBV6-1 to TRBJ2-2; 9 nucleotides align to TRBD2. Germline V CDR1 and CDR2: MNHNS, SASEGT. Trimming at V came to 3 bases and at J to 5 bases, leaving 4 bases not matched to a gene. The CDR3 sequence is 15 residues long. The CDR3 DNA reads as TGTGCCAGCAGTGATAGCGGGAGAGAAACCGGGGAGCTGTTTTTT. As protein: CASSDSGRETGELFF.

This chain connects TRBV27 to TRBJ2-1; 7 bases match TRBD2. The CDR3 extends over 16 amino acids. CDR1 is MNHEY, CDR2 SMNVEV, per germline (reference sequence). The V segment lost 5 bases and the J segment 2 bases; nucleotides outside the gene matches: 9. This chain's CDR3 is CASSPRRERTYNEQFF. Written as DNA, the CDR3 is TGTGCCAGCAGTCCCCGGCGGGAGAGGACCTACAATGAGCAGTTCTTC.

The CDR3 protein is CASSLWGSPSGNTIYF. CDR3 bases: TGTGCCAGCAGTTTATGGGGCAGTCCCTCTGGAAACACCATATATTTT. V usage is TRBV28 and J usage is TRBJ1-3; D unclear. Germline V gene sequence: CDR1 MDHEN, CDR2 SYDVKM. Trimming removed 0 bases from V and 0 bases from J, with 9 bases in between. The CDR3 sequence is 16 residues long.

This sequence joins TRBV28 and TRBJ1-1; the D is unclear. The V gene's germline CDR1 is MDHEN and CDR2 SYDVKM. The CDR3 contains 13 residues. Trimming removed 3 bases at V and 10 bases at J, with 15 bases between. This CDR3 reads CASSFVSGSGAFF. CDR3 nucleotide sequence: TGTGCCAGCAGTTTTGTCTCGGGATCAGGAGCTTTCTTT.

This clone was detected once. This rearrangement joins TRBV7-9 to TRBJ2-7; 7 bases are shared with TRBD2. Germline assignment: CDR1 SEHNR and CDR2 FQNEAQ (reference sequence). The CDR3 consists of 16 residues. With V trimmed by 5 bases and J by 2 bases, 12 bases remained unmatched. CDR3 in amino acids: CASSLPAGGSPYEQYF. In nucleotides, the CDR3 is TGTGCCAGCAGCCTCCCGGCGGGCGGGAGTCCCTACGAGCAGTACTTC.

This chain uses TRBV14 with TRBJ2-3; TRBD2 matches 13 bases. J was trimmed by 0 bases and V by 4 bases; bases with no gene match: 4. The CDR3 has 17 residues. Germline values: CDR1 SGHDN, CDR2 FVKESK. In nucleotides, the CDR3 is TGTGCCAGCAGCCTACTAGCGGGAGGGCCCAGCACAGATACGCAGTATTTT. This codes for CASSLLAGGPSTDTQYF.

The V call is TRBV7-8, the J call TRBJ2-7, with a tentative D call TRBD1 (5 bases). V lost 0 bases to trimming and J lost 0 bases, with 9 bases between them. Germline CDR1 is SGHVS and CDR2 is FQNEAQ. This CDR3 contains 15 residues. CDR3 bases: TGTGCCAGCAGCTTAGCCGACAGCAGCTCCTACGAGCAGTACTTC. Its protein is CASSLADSSSYEQYF.

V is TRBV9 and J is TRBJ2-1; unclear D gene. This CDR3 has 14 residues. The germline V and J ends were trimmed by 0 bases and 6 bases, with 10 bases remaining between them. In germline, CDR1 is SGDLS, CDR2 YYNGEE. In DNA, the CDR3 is TGTGCCAGCAGCGTAGCGTCCTGGCCCAATGAGCAGTTCTTC. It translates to CASSVASWPNEQFF.

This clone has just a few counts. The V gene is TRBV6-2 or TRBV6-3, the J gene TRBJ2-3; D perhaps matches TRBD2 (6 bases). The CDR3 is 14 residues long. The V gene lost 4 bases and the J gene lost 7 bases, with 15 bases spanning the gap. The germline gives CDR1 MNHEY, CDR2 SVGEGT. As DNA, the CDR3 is TGTGCCAGCAGTTTACTAGTCGGGGGTCATACGCAGTATTTT. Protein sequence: CASSLLVGGHTQYF.

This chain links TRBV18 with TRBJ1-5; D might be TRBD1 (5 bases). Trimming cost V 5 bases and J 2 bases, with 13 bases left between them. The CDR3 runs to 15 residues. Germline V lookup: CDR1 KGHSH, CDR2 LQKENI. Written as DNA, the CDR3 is TGTGCCAGCTCAGTCAGCGGGACGGGCAATCAGCCCCAGCATTTT. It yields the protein CASSVSGTGNQPQHF.

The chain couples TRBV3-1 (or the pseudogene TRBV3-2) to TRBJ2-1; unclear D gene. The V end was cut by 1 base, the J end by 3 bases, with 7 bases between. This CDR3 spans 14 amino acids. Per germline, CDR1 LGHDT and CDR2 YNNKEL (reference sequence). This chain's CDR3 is CASSQVPVYNEQFF. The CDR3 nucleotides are TGTGCCAGCAGCCAAGTCCCAGTCTACAATGAGCAGTTCTTC.

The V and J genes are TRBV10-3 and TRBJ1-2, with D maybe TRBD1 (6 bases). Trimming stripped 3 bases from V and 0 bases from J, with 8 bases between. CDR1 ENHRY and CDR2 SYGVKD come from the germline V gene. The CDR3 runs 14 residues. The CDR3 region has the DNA TGTGCCATCAGTGATAGGGGGTCTAACTATGGCTACACCTTC. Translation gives CAISDRGSNYGYTF.

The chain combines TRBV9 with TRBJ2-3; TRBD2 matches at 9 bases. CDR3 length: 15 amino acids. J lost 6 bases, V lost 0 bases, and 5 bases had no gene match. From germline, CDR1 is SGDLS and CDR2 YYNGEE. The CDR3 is CASSVASGTGDTQYF. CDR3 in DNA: TGTGCCAGCAGCGTAGCTAGCGGGACGGGCGATACGCAGTATTTT. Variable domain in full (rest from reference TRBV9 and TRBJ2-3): DSGVTQTPKHLITATGQRVTLRCSPRSGDLSVYWYQQSLDQGLQFLIQYYNGEERAKGNILERFSAQQFPDLHSELNLSSLELGDSALYFCASSVASGTGDTQYFGPGTRLTVL.

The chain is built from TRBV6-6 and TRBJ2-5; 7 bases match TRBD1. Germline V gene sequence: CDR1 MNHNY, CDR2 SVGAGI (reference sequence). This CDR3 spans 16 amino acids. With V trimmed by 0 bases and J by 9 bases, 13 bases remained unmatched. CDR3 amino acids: CASSYSSPRQGAAQYF. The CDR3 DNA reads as TGTGCCAGCAGTTACTCATCCCCTAGACAGGGAGCGGCCCAGTACTTC.

The chain's CDR3 is CASSAGGGSTDTQYF. The CDR3 DNA follows: TGTGCCAGCAGCGCTGGGGGAGGGAGTACAGATACGCAGTATTTT. The rearrangement uses TRBV13 and TRBJ2-3; 7 bases line up with TRBD2. CDR1 is PRHDT, CDR2 FYEKMQ, per germline (reference sequence). J gave up 3 bases and V 5 bases, and 8 bases lay outside the gene matches. CDR3 size: 15 residues.

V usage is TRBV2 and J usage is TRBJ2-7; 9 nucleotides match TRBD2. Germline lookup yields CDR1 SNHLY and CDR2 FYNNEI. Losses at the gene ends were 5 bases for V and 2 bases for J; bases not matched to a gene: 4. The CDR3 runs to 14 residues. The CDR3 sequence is CASSRGGRAYEQYF. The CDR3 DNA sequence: TGTGCCAGCAGTAGAGGCGGGAGGGCCTACGAGCAGTACTTC.

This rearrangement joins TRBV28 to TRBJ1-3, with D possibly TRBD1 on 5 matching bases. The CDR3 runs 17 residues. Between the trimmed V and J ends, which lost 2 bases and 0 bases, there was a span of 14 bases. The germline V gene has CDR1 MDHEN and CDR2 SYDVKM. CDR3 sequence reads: CASSLPTQGSSGNTIYF. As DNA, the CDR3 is TGTGCCAGCAGTTTACCTACGCAGGGTTCCTCTGGAAACACCATATATTTT.

In DNA, the CDR3 is TGCAGCGTGGTCCGGGACAGGGGGTCCCACGAGCAGTACTTC. Its protein product is CSVVRDRGSHEQYF. This rearrangement joins TRBV29-1 to TRBJ2-7, with 11 bases that match TRBD1. Germline-derived CDR1 and CDR2 are SQVTM and ANQGSEA. Trimming removed 6 bases from V and 5 bases from J; junction bases left unmatched: 9. CDR3 length equals 14 residues.